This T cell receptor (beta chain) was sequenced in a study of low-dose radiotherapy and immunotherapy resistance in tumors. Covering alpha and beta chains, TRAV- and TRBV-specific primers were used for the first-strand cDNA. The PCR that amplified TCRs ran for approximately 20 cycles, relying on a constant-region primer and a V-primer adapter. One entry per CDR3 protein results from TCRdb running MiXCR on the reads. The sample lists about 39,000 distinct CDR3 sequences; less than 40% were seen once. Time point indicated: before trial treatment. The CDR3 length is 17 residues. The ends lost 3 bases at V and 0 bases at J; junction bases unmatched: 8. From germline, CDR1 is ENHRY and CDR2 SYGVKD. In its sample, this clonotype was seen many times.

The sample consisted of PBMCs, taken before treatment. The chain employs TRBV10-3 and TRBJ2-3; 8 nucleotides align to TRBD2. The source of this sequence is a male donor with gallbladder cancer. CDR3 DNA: TGTGCCATCAGTGAAAGCGGGGGACCTTCTAGCACAGATACGCAGTATTTT. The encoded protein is CAISESGGPSSTDTQYF.